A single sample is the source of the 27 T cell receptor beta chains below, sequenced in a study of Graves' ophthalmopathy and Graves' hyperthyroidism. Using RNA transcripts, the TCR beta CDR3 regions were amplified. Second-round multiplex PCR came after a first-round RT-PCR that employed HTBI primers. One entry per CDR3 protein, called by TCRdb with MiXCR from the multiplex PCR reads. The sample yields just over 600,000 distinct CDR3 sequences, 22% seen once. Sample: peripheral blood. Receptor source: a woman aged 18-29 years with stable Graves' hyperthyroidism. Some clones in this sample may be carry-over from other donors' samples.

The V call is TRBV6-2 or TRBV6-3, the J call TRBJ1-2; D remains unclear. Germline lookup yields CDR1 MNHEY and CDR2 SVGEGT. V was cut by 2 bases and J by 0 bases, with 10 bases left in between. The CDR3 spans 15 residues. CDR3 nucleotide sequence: TGTGCCAGCAGTTACCACAGAGAAGCTAACTATGGCTACACCTTC. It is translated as CASSYHREANYGYTF.

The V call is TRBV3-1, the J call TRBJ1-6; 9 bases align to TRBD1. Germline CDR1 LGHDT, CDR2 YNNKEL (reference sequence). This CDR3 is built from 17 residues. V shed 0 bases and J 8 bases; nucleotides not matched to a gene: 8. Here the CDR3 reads CASSQDRGTGIHSPLHF. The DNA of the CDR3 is TGTGCCAGCAGCCAAGATAGGGGGACAGGGATTCATTCACCCCTCCACTTT.

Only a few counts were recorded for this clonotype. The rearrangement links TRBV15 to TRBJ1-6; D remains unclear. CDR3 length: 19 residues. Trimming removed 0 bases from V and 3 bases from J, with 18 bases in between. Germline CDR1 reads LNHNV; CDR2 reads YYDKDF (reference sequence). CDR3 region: CATSRDPLQVGVYNSPLHF. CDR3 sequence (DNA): TGTGCCACCAGCAGAGATCCCTTGCAGGTCGGAGTCTATAATTCACCCCTCCACTTT.

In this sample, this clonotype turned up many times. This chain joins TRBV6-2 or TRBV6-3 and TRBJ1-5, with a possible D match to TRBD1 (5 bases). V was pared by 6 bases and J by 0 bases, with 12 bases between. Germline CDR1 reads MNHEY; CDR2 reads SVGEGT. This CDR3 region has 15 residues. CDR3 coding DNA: TGTGCCAGCAGGCCACCTGGGGCTAGCAATCAGCCCCAGCATTTT. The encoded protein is CASRPPGASNQPQHF.

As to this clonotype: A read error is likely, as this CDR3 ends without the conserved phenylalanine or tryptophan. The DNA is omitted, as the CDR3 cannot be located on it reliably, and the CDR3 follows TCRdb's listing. CDR3 residues: CASSLSINYGYRV. The V and J genes are TRBV27 and TRBJ1-2. The CDR3 sequence runs 13 residues, both termini included. CDR1 and CDR2 from the germline V gene are MNHEY and SMNVEV (reference sequence).

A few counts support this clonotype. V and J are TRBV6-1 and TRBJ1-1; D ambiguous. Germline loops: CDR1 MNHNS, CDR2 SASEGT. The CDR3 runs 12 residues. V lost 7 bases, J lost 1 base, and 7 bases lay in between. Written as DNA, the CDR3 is TGTGCCAGCACCCCGAGGAACACTGAAGCTTTCTTT. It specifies CASTPRNTEAFF.

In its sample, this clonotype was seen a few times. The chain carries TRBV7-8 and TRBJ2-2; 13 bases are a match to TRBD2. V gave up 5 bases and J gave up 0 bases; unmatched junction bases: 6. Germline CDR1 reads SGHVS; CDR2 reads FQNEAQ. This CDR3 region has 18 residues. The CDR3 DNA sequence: TGTGCCAGCAGCCCGGGGACTAGCGGGGCCTCGAACACCGGGGAGCTGTTTTTT. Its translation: CASSPGTSGASNTGELFF.

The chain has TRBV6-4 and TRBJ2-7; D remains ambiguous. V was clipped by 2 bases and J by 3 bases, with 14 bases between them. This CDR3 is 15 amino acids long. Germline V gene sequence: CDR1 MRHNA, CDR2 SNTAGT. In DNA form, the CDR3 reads TGTGCCAGCAGTGACCTGAGAGACGGAGACTACGAGCAGTACTTC. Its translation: CASSDLRDGDYEQYF.

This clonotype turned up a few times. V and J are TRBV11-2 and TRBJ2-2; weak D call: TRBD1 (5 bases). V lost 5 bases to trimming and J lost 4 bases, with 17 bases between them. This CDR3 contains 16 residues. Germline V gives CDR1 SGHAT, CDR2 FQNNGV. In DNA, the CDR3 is TGTGCCAGCAGCCCGGGTGCAAGAAGGGGCACCGGGGAGCTGTTTTTT. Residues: CASSPGARRGTGELFF. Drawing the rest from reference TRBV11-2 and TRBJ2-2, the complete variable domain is EAGVAQSPRYKIIEKRQSVAFWCNPISGHATLYWYQQILGQGPKLLIQFQNNGVVDDSQLPKDRFSAERLKGVDSTLKIQPAKLEDSAVYLCASSPGARRGTGELFFGEGSRLTVL.

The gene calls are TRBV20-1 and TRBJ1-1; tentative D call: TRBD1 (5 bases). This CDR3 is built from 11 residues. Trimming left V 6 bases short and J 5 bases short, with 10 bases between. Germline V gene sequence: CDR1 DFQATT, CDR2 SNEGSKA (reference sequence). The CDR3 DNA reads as TGCAGTGCCCAGGGATGGACTGAAGCTTTCTTT. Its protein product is CSAQGWTEAFF.

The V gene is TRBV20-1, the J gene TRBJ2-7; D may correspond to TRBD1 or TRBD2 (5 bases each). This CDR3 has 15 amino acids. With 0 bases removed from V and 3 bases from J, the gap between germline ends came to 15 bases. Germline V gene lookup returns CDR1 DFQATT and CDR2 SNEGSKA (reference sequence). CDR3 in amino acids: CSARDGTRHDYEQYF. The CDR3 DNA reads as TGCAGTGCTAGAGATGGGACCAGACATGACTACGAGCAGTACTTC.

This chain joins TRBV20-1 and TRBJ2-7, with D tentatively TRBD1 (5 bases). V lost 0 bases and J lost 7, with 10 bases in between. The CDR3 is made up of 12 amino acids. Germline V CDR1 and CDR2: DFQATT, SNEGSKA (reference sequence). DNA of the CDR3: TGCAGTGCTAGAGAGACAGTGGGAGAGCAGTACTTC. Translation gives CSARETVGEQYF.

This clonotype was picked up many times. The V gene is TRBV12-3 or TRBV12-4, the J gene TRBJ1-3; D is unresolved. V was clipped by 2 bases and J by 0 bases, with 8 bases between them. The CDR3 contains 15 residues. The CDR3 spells CASSLRDTSGNTIYF. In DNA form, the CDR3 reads TGTGCCAGCAGTTTAAGAGACACCTCTGGAAACACCATATATTTT.

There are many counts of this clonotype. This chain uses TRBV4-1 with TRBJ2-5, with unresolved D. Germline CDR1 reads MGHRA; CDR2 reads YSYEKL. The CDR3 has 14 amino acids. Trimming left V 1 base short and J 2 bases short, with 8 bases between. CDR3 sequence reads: CASSQVFQQETQYF. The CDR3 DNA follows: TGCGCCAGCAGCCAAGTATTTCAGCAAGAGACCCAGTACTTC.

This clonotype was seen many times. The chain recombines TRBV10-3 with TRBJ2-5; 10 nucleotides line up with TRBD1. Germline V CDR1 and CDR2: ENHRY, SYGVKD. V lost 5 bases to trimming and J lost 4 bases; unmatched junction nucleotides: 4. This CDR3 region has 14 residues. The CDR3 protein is CAISSGTGAETQYF. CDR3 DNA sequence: TGTGCCATCAGTTCCGGGACAGGGGCAGAGACCCAGTACTTC.

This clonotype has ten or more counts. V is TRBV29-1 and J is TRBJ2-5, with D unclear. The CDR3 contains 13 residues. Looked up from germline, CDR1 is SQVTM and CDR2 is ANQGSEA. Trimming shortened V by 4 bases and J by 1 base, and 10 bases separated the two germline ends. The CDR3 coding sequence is TGCAGCGTTGCCCTCACAGTCCAAGAGACCCAGTACTTC. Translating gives CSVALTVQETQYF.

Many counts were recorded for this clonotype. CDR3 sequence: CASKYGAGAVEPQHF. In DNA, the CDR3 is TGTGCCAGCAAATACGGTGCGGGGGCAGTTGAGCCCCAGCATTTT. This chain uses TRBV6-5 with TRBJ1-5; a possible D gene is TRBD1 (6 bases). Germline CDR1 reads MNHEY; CDR2 reads SVGAGI. The CDR3 sequence is 15 residues long. V shed 7 bases and J shed 8 bases, with 21 bases lying between them.

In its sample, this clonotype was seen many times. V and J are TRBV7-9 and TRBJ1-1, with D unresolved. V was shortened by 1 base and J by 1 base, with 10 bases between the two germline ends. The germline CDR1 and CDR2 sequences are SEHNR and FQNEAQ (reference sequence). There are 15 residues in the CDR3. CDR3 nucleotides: TGTGCCAGCAGCTTAGAATTGGGTTCGAACACTGAAGCTTTCTTT. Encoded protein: CASSLELGSNTEAFF.

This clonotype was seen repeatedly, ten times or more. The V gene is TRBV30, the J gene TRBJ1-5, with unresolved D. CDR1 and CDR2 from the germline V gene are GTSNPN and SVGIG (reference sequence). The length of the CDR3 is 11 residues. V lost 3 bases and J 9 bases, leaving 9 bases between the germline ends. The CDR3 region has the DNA TGTGCCTGGAGAGGGCTCGGGCCCCAGCATTTT. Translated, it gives CAWRGLGPQHF.

CDR3 sequence: CASSRGPSGTTYEQYF. The DNA for the CDR3 is TGTGCCAGCAGCCGAGGACCGTCGGGCACGACCTACGAGCAGTACTTC. J is TRBJ2-7 and V is TRBV3-1; D is ambiguous. Germline V gene lookup returns CDR1 LGHDT and CDR2 YNNKEL (reference sequence). V was shortened by 4 bases and J by 2 bases, with 18 bases between the two germline ends. The length of the CDR3 is 16 residues.

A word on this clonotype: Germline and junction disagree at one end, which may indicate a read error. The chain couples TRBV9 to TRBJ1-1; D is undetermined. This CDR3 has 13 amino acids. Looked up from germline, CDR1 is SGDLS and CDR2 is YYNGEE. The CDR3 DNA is TGTGGCAGCAGCACGACTGTGAACACTGAAGCTTTCTTT. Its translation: CGSSTTVNTEAFF.

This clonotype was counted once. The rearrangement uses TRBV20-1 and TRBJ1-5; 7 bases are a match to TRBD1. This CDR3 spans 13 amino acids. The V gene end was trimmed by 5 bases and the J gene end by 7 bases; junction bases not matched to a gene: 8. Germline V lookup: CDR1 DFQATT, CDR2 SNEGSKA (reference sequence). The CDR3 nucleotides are TGCAGTGCTTTAGACAGGGCCTCACAGCCCCAGCATTTT. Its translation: CSALDRASQPQHF.

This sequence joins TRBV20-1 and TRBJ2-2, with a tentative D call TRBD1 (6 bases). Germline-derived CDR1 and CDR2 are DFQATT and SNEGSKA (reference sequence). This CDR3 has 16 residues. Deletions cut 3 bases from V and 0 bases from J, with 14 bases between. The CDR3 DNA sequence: TGCAGTGCTAGCTCCATCTGGACAGCGAACACCGGGGAGCTGTTTTTT. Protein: CSASSIWTANTGELFF.

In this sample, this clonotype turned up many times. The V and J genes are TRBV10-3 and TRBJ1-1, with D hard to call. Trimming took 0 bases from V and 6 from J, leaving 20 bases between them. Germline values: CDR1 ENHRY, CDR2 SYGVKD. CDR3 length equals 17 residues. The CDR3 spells CAISESPGPLASPEAFF. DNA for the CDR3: TGTGCCATCAGTGAGTCCCCCGGACCCCTGGCATCCCCTGAAGCTTTCTTT.

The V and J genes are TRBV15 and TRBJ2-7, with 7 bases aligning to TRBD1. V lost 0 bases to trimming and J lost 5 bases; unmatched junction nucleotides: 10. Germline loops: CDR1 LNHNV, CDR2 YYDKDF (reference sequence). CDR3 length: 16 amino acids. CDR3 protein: CATSRDRSDRSNEQYF. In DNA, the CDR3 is TGTGCCACCAGCAGAGATCGCTCGGACAGGTCAAACGAGCAGTACTTC.

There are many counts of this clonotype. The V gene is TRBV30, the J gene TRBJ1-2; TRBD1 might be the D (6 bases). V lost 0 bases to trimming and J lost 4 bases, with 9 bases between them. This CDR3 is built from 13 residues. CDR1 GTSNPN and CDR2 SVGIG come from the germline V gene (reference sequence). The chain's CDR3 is CAWSVLQGYGYTF. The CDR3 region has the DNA TGTGCCTGGAGTGTATTACAGGGCTATGGCTACACCTTC.

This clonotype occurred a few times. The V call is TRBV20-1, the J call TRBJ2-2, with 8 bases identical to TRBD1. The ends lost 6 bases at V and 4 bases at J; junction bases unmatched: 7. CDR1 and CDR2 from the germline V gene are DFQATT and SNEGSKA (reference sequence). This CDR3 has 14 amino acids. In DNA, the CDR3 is TGCAGTGCGCGCAGGGGGCTAGGCACCGGGGAGCTGTTTTTT. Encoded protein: CSARRGLGTGELFF.